This T cell receptor beta chain comes out of a study of blood T cell repertoires in COVID-19. Sequencing was performed with immunoSEQ multiplex PCR; in TCRdb, only in-frame clones are kept and a portion is missing. The sample records 300,000 to 350,000 clones, more than 90% being singletons. Germline V gene data show CDR1 as SGHTS and CDR2 as YDEGEE. V shed 1 base and J 1 base; nucleotides not matched to a gene: 5. There are 15 residues in the CDR3. The chain recombines TRBV5-8 with TRBJ2-7; 7 positions agree with TRBD1. This TCR was recovered from a woman in her twenties or thirties who had been exposed to COVID-19. Sequenced input: PBMCs or T cells enriched from blood (not recorded which). CDR3 amino acids: CASSLTPDRSYEQYF. CDR3 sequence (DNA): TGTGCCAGCAGCTTGACCCCGGACAGGTCCTACGAGCAGTACTTC.